These 12 T cell receptor beta chains came from one sample sequenced in a study of blood T cell repertoires in COVID-19 (dated by TCRdb to 2019 to 2021). Receptors were amplified or captured by the immunoSEQ multiplex PCR assay. The immuneACCESS repertoire file appears here via TCRdb, limited to in-frame rearrangements. These files lack a portion of the clones; in checked studies, under half of the deficit traces to unresolved V genes, and the cause of the others is not known. This sample is represented by approximately 500,000 clones; about 89% of them were singletons. The ten most abundant clones make up about 8% of the sample. The sample was peripheral blood. These receptors were collected from a woman in her 50s with COVID-19, enrolled during active disease.

The chain recombines TRBV7-9 with TRBJ1-1; 8 nucleotides align to TRBD1. In germline, CDR1 is SEHNR, CDR2 FQNEAQ (reference sequence). V lost 1 base to trimming and J lost 0 bases; unmatched junction nucleotides: 10. This CDR3 is 18 amino acids long. The CDR3 sequence is CASSLDRGLGPMNTEAFF. The DNA for the CDR3 is TGTGCCAGCAGCTTAGACAGGGGGTTGGGCCCAATGAACACTGAAGCTTTCTTT. Combining the CDR3 with reference TRBV7-9 and TRBJ1-1 gives the whole variable domain DTGVSQNPRHKITKRGQNVTFRCDPISEHNRLYWYRQTLGQGPEFLTYFQNEAQLEKSRLLSDRFSAERPKGSFSTLEIQRTEQGDSAMYLCASSLDRGLGPMNTEAFFGQGTRLTVV.

The chain has TRBV7-8 and TRBJ2-7; 14 bases line up with TRBD2. The CDR3 has 15 residues. V lost 5 bases, J lost 7 bases, and 7 bases stayed unmatched. CDR1 and CDR2 (germline): SGHVS, FQNEAQ. CDR3 residues: CASSRGLAGAGEQYF. CDR3 coding DNA: TGTGCCAGCAGCCGGGGACTAGCGGGAGCCGGGGAGCAGTACTTC.

The V and J genes are TRBV2 and TRBJ1-1; D might be TRBD1 (5 bases). Germline CDR1 and CDR2: SNHLY and FYNNEI. The CDR3 loop spans 15 amino acids. Trimming left V 6 bases short and J 5 bases short, with 19 bases between. The CDR3 is CASSAAGGRGTEAFF. The CDR3, as DNA: TGTGCCAGCAGCGCCGCTGGAGGGAGGGGAACTGAAGCTTTCTTT.

V is TRBV6-5 and J is TRBJ2-1; 9 positions match TRBD1. This CDR3 is built from 15 residues. V gave up 0 bases and J gave up 4 bases; unmatched junction bases: 1. Germline CDR1 is MNHEY and CDR2 is SVGAGI. The CDR3 here is CASSYSTGGYNEQFF. CDR3 in DNA: TGTGCCAGCAGTTACTCGACAGGGGGATACAATGAGCAGTTCTTC.

V and J are TRBV29-1 and TRBJ1-1, with D unresolved. V was trimmed by 7 bases and J by 0 bases, leaving 3 bases between them. The CDR3 spans 10 residues. CDR1 and CDR2 (germline): SQVTM, ANQGSEA. The CDR3 spells CSALNTEAFF. The CDR3 region has the DNA TGCAGCGCCTTGAACACTGAAGCTTTCTTT.

The CDR3, as DNA: TGTGCCAGCAGTCGACAGGGGGTAAGACAAGAGACCCAGTACTTC. It specifies CASSRQGVRQETQYF. This rearrangement joins TRBV6-2 or TRBV6-3 to TRBJ2-5, with 9 positions matching TRBD1. Germline CDR1 and CDR2: MNHEY and SVGEGT. V gave up 5 bases and J gave up 2 bases; unmatched junction bases: 6. The CDR3 totals 15 residues.

The table lists this clone with a few counts. The V call is TRBV5-8, the J call TRBJ1-5; the D gene is possibly TRBD1 (6 bases). V was clipped by 0 bases and J by 6 bases, with 13 bases between them. CDR1 is SGHTS and CDR2 is YDEGEE in the germline V gene. The CDR3 loop spans 15 amino acids. The CDR3 sequence is CASSLGPGVPQPQHF. Here the CDR3 DNA reads TGTGCCAGCAGCTTGGGGCCAGGGGTCCCTCAGCCCCAGCATTTT.

This clone was seen a handful of times. The V and J genes are TRBV30 and TRBJ2-7; 7 bases are a match to TRBD1. This CDR3 has 13 residues. The germline CDR1 and CDR2 sequences are GTSNPN and SVGIG (reference sequence). The J segment lost 5 bases and the V segment lost 5 bases, leaving 9 bases of the junction unmatched. DNA of the CDR3: TGTGCCTGGGGTAGGACAGGACCCCACGAGCAGTACTTC. This codes for CAWGRTGPHEQYF.

The V gene is TRBV27, the J gene TRBJ1-2, with a tentative D call TRBD1 (6 bases). With 5 bases removed from V and 5 bases from J, the gap between germline ends came to 15 bases. Germline loops: CDR1 MNHEY, CDR2 SMNVEV (reference sequence). The CDR3 runs to 14 residues. The CDR3 loop reads CASSPTLTGYGYTF. CDR3 nucleotide sequence: TGTGCCAGCAGTCCGACCCTTACAGGGTATGGCTACACCTTC.

The genes are TRBV5-5 and TRBJ2-1; 11 positions match TRBD1. The CDR3 runs 15 residues. Germline lookup yields CDR1 SGHKS and CDR2 YYEKEE (reference sequence). Germline trimming cut 3 bases from V and 8 bases from J; bases unmatched to any gene: 7. CDR3 sequence reads: CASSSGRTGGDEQFF. CDR3 in DNA: TGTGCCAGCAGCTCTGGGAGGACAGGGGGCGATGAGCAGTTCTTC.

The CDR3: CASSSTGEGEAFF. The CDR3 region has the DNA TGTGCCAGCAGTTCGACAGGGGAGGGTGAAGCTTTCTTT. The rearrangement links TRBV12-3 or TRBV12-4 to TRBJ1-1; 8 bases match TRBD1. V was clipped by 4 bases and J by 7 bases; unmatched bases: 5. This CDR3 comprises 13 residues.

This clone appeared once. This rearrangement joins TRBV5-1 to TRBJ1-2, with D possibly matching TRBD1 (5 bases). The V and J ends lost 9 bases and 2 bases respectively, with 20 bases between them. Germline values: CDR1 SGHRS, CDR2 YFSETQ. The CDR3 extends over 15 amino acids. CDR3 sequence reads: CATTTLGGTNYGYTF. The CDR3 DNA is TGCGCCACCACCACTCTCGGGGGTACCAACTATGGCTACACCTTC.